The 30 T cell receptor beta chains below all came from one sample that was sequenced in a study of blood T cell repertoires in COVID-19. Generated by immunoSEQ multiplex PCR, the TCRdb table keeps only in-frame clones and is missing some. The sample lists around 250,000 clones; around 86% were seen once. Sequencing was carried out using peripheral blood. The receptors derive from a woman aged 55-70 years who had recovered from COVID-19.

Ten or more counts support this clone. The chain links TRBV4-2 to TRBJ1-2, with TRBD1 as a possible D gene (6 bases). The CDR3 extends over 16 amino acids. Between the trimmed V and J ends, which lost 3 bases and 4 bases, there was a span of 18 bases. The germline V gene has CDR1 LGHNA and CDR2 YNFKEQ. The chain's CDR3 is CASSHGDIDRPYGYTF. The CDR3 region has the DNA TGTGCCAGCAGCCATGGAGACATAGACAGGCCCTATGGCTACACCTTC.

This chain uses TRBV6-4 with TRBJ1-4; D not resolved. CDR1 is MRHNA, CDR2 SNTAGT, per germline. V was shortened by 0 bases and J by 5 bases, with 22 bases between the two germline ends. The CDR3 loop spans 19 amino acids. This CDR3 is CASSDSSPTIPLLNEKLFF. In DNA form, the CDR3 reads TGTGCCAGCAGTGACTCCTCCCCAACAATTCCCCTCCTCAATGAAAAACTGTTTTTT.

The chain is built from TRBV9 and TRBJ2-7; 13 bases match TRBD2. The CDR3 has 16 amino acids. Germline CDR1 reads SGDLS; CDR2 reads YYNGEE. Trimming cost V 2 bases and J 0 bases; bases outside gene matches: 2. The CDR3 DNA reads TGTGCCAGCAGCGTGGGGACTAGCGGGGACTCCTACGAGCAGTACTTC. Translated, it gives CASSVGTSGDSYEQYF.

CDR3 residues: CSVAGSGGAGTQYF. The CDR3 nucleotides read TGCAGCGTTGCGGGTAGCGGGGGGGCCGGGACGCAGTATTTT. The rearrangement uses TRBV29-1 and TRBJ2-3; 11 bases match TRBD2. The length of the CDR3 is 14 residues. CDR1 and CDR2 (germline): SQVTM, ANQGSEA. V was pared by 4 bases and J by 9 bases, with 9 bases of the junction left unmatched.

The chain uses TRBV19 and TRBJ2-5; perhaps TRBD1 as D (5 bases). Germline CDR1 and CDR2: LNHDA and SQIVND (reference sequence). The CDR3 loop spans 12 amino acids. The V and J ends lost 7 bases and 5 bases respectively, with 11 bases between them. CDR3 bases: TGTGCCAGTACCTCGGACACCGAGACCCAGTACTTC. Its translation is CASTSDTETQYF.

The rearrangement uses TRBV6-6 and TRBJ1-3; 7 bases align to TRBD1. The ends lost 5 bases at V and 4 bases at J; junction bases unmatched: 5. Germline values: CDR1 MNHNY, CDR2 SVGAGI (reference sequence). This CDR3 has 14 amino acids. The CDR3 is CASSTGQAGNTIYF. The DNA of the CDR3 is TGTGCCAGCAGTACTGGACAGGCCGGAAACACCATATATTTT.

This chain links TRBV6-5 with TRBJ2-3; weak D call: TRBD2 (6 bases). The V gene's germline CDR1 is MNHEY and CDR2 SVGAGI. Between the trimmed V and J ends, which lost 7 bases and 5 bases, there was a span of 13 bases. This CDR3 is built from 13 residues. The CDR3 spells CASISRGVDTQYF. In DNA form, the CDR3 reads TGTGCCAGCATATCTCGCGGGGTAGATACGCAGTATTTT.

The chain uses TRBV4-3 and TRBJ2-2; D is unresolved. The V and J ends lost 4 bases and 2 bases respectively, with 17 bases between them. The CDR3 length is 17 residues. Per the germline V gene, CDR1 is LGHNA and CDR2 is YSLEER. CDR3 nucleotide sequence: TGCGCCAGCAGCCCCCTACCTGGCACAGCTAACACCGGGGAGCTGTTTTTT. Translating it yields CASSPLPGTANTGELFF.

This clone was seen a single time. This chain uses TRBV7-9 with TRBJ1-4, with TRBD1 matching over 9 bases. CDR1 and CDR2 (germline): SEHNR, FQNEAQ (reference sequence). Trimming took 5 bases from V and 6 from J; bases not matched to a gene: 4. The CDR3 totals 14 residues. Here the CDR3 DNA reads TGTGCCAGCAGCCAAAGACAGGGGGATGAAAAACTGTTTTTT. Translated, it gives CASSQRQGDEKLFF.

The chain employs TRBV7-2 and TRBJ1-5; 9 nucleotides align to TRBD1. The junction had 13 bases not matched to a gene; V was cut back by 5 bases and J by 8 bases. CDR1 and CDR2 from the germline V gene are SGHTA and FQGNSA. The CDR3 extends over 16 amino acids. The CDR3 reads CASSRAQGAPGEPQHF. The CDR3 DNA sequence: TGTGCCAGCAGCCGCGCACAGGGGGCCCCAGGAGAGCCCCAGCATTTT.

V is TRBV9 and J is TRBJ1-2; D is ambiguous. There are 13 residues in the CDR3. Trimming pared 0 bases from V and 5 bases from J, leaving 8 bases between. Germline CDR1 reads SGDLS; CDR2 reads YYNGEE. The CDR3 loop reads CASSVGGFYGYTF. The CDR3 coding sequence is TGTGCCAGCAGCGTAGGAGGGTTTTATGGCTACACCTTC.

The chain is built from TRBV5-5 and TRBJ1-5; D uncertain. This CDR3 has 13 residues. Trimming shortened V by 4 bases and J by 3 bases, and 8 bases separated the two germline ends. Germline V gene lookup returns CDR1 SGHKS and CDR2 YYEKEE (reference sequence). CDR3 DNA sequence: TGTGCCAGCAGCCAGGTTGACAATCAGCCCCAGCATTTT. It specifies CASSQVDNQPQHF.

V is TRBV19 and J is TRBJ1-3; D might be TRBD1 (5 bases). V shed 6 bases and J shed 0 bases, with 9 bases lying between them. From germline, CDR1 is LNHDA and CDR2 SQIVND (reference sequence). This CDR3 contains 14 residues. The CDR3 nucleotides are TGTGCCAGTAGCGTGGACAACTCTGGAAACACCATATATTTT. Its protein is CASSVDNSGNTIYF.

This chain uses TRBV3-1 (or the pseudogene TRBV3-2) with TRBJ1-2; D ambiguous. The CDR3 totals 12 residues. Germline CDR1 is LGHDT and CDR2 is YNNKEL (reference sequence). V lost 3 bases and J lost 3, with 5 bases in between. In nucleotides, the CDR3 is TGTGCCAGCAGCCAGAGCGACTATGGCTACACCTTC. Its protein is CASSQSDYGYTF.

This sequence joins TRBV5-4 and TRBJ2-5, with TRBD1 matching 8 bases. CDR3 length: 16 residues. Germline trimming cut 2 bases from V and 2 bases from J; bases unmatched to any gene: 8. The germline gives CDR1 SGHNT, CDR2 YYREEE (reference sequence). CDR3 loop: CASSLGQGAFQETQYF. CDR3 DNA: TGTGCCAGCAGCTTAGGACAGGGAGCATTTCAAGAGACCCAGTACTTC. The full variable domain, with the rest looked up from reference TRBV5-4 and TRBJ2-5, is ETGVTQSPTHLIKTRGQQVTLRCSSQSGHNTVSWYQQALGQGPQFIFQYYREEENGRGNFPPRFSGLQFPNYSSELNVNALELDDSALYLCASSLGQGAFQETQYFGPGTRLLVL.

The J gene is TRBJ1-2, the V gene TRBV4-1, with 8 bases lining up with TRBD1. The length of the CDR3 is 13 residues. Germline CDR1 and CDR2: MGHRA and YSYEKL. With 5 bases clipped from V and 4 bases from J, the junction kept 3 bases outside the gene matches. The DNA for the CDR3 is TGCGCCAGCAGCTATGACAGGGGCTATGGCTACACCTTC. This translates into CASSYDRGYGYTF.

This chain joins TRBV27 and TRBJ2-7, with TRBD2 matching over 7 bases. Germline V lookup: CDR1 MNHEY, CDR2 SMNVEV (reference sequence). J gave up 1 base and V 5 bases, and 11 bases lay outside the gene matches. CDR3 length equals 16 residues. CDR3 loop: CASSTALGLVSYEQYF. The DNA for the CDR3 is TGTGCCAGCAGTACAGCCCTTGGACTAGTTTCCTACGAGCAGTACTTC.

The chain is built from TRBV10-3 and TRBJ2-3; weak D call: TRBD2 (5 bases). The germline V gene encodes CDR1 ENHRY and CDR2 SYGVKD. Deletions cut 10 bases from V and 1 base from J, with 12 bases between. This CDR3 contains 13 residues. The CDR3 loop is CANKGGGTDTQYF. The CDR3 DNA sequence: TGTGCCAACAAAGGAGGTGGCACAGATACGCAGTATTTT.

V usage is TRBV27 and J usage is TRBJ2-2; D unclear. This CDR3 is built from 15 residues. Trimming shortened V by 6 bases and J by 0 bases, and 11 bases separated the two germline ends. Germline CDR1 and CDR2: MNHEY and SMNVEV (reference sequence). As DNA, the CDR3 is TGTGCCAGCAGGGCGACTCTCGCGAACACCGGGGAGCTGTTTTTT. Its translation is CASRATLANTGELFF.

The J gene is TRBJ2-5, the V gene TRBV5-4; TRBD2 matches at 7 bases. V shed 4 bases and J 0 bases; nucleotides not matched to a gene: 6. This CDR3 is 15 amino acids long. Germline V gives CDR1 SGHNT, CDR2 YYREEE (reference sequence). CDR3: CASSTGTTHQETQYF. The CDR3 DNA follows: TGTGCCAGCAGCACGGGGACTACACACCAAGAGACCCAGTACTTC.

V gene TRBV28 combines with J gene TRBJ2-7, with D possibly being TRBD2 (5 bases). The CDR3 covers 15 residues. Looked up from germline, CDR1 is MDHEN and CDR2 is SYDVKM. Between the trimmed V and J ends, which lost 3 bases and 2 bases, there was a span of 14 bases. The CDR3 sequence: CASSFGVEPAYEQYF. The CDR3, as DNA: TGTGCCAGCAGTTTCGGGGTGGAACCCGCCTACGAGCAGTACTTC.

V is TRBV27 and J is TRBJ1-1, with 8 nucleotides matching TRBD1. The length of the CDR3 is 14 residues. Germline V gene lookup returns CDR1 MNHEY and CDR2 SMNVEV (reference sequence). Trimming cost V 6 bases and J 4 bases; bases outside gene matches: 7. The DNA of the CDR3 is TGTGCCAGCAGGATACAGGGGGGGATCACTGAAGCTTTCTTT. The encoded protein is CASRIQGGITEAFF.

The rearrangement joins TRBV27 to TRBJ2-3; 11 bases match TRBD2. After removal of 6 bases from V and 4 bases from J, the junction contained 6 bases not matched to a gene. The length of the CDR3 is 15 residues. The germline V gene has CDR1 MNHEY and CDR2 SMNVEV (reference sequence). CDR3 DNA: TGTGCCAGCAGCCGTAGCGGGGGGGCCCCAGATACGCAGTATTTT. Translated: CASSRSGGAPDTQYF.

This sequence joins TRBV7-2 and TRBJ2-3, with D possibly matching TRBD1 (6 bases). V dropped 3 bases and J dropped 1 base, with 8 bases sitting between them. CDR3 length: 14 amino acids. Germline values: CDR1 SGHTA, CDR2 FQGNSA. The CDR3 is CASSLQGRTDTQYF. The CDR3 DNA reads as TGTGCCAGCAGCTTGCAGGGGCGCACAGATACGCAGTATTTT.

This chain links TRBV9 with TRBJ1-2, with unresolved D. The CDR3 loop spans 17 amino acids. V dropped 0 bases and J dropped 8 bases, with 23 bases sitting between them. Germline V gene data show CDR1 as SGDLS and CDR2 as YYNGEE. This CDR3 is CASSVVASPHGRRGYTF. The CDR3 bases are TGTGCCAGCAGCGTAGTGGCCTCTCCACACGGGCGGAGGGGCTACACCTTC.

This clone showed up just a few times. The chain joins TRBV5-4 to TRBJ1-1; possible D gene TRBD1, 6 bases. This CDR3 contains 15 residues. Trimming removed 4 bases at V and 5 bases at J, with 18 bases between. Germline lookup yields CDR1 SGHNT and CDR2 YYREEE (reference sequence). CDR3 region: CASSPGGGASTEAFF. Here the CDR3 DNA reads TGTGCCAGCAGCCCCGGCGGGGGGGCGAGTACTGAAGCTTTCTTT.

The J gene is TRBJ2-3, the V gene TRBV7-2, with TRBD1 matching 10 bases. The CDR3 contains 16 residues. With V trimmed by 1 base and J by 1 base, 2 bases remained unmatched. Germline V gene sequence: CDR1 SGHTA, CDR2 FQGNSA. The CDR3 loop is CASSLVGTGGTDTQYF. The CDR3, as DNA: TGTGCCAGCAGCTTAGTAGGGACAGGGGGCACAGATACGCAGTATTTT.

The rearrangement uses TRBV27 and TRBJ2-3, with 7 bases lining up with TRBD2. V shed 5 bases, J shed 8 bases, and the junction held 28 bases outside the gene matches. Germline CDR1 and CDR2: MNHEY and SMNVEV (reference sequence). The length of the CDR3 is 20 residues. This CDR3 is CASSPTGGQMGGSPGGTQYF. In nucleotides, the CDR3 is TGTGCCAGCAGTCCCACCGGAGGACAAATGGGTGGCTCTCCGGGGGGTACGCAGTATTTT.

This clone occurred once. CDR3 sequence reads: CAITPTGDQPQHF. The CDR3, as DNA: TGTGCCATCACCCCCACAGGGGATCAGCCCCAGCATTTT. This sequence joins TRBV10-3 and TRBJ1-5; 7 nucleotides match TRBD1. The germline V gene has CDR1 ENHRY and CDR2 SYGVKD. CDR3 length: 13 amino acids. V was clipped by 7 bases and J by 5 bases; unmatched bases: 5.

The chain links TRBV7-9 to TRBJ1-1, with D uncertain. With 0 bases removed from V and 1 base from J, the gap between germline ends came to 6 bases. There are 14 residues in the CDR3. The germline V gene encodes CDR1 SEHNR and CDR2 FQNEAQ (reference sequence). CDR3 DNA sequence: TGTGCCAGCAGCTTAGCGGGGAGGAACACTGAAGCTTTCTTT. Its translation: CASSLAGRNTEAFF.